This T cell receptor beta chain derives from a study of shared clonotypes between healthy human individuals (dated by TCRdb to 2020 to 2021). As for the study more broadly: A couple of women and a few men aged 18 to 49 years were included in the cohort. Different laboratories and diverse techniques were used to prepare libraries and sequence TCR repertoires, to increase sequencing depth and limit assay-specific biases. To estimate repertoire size and how much clonotypes are shared between individuals, the study performed deep sequencing of blood TCR repertoires from a few healthy adults. Between about 0.8 and 9.5 billion PBMCs per donor were obtained by leukapheresis. For each donor, three plates each were used for CD4 naive and CD4 memory, two plates were used for CD8 naive, and one plate was used for CD8 memory.

V loses 7 bases of germline sequence and J loses 0 bases, and the interval between the two ends is 11 bases. From the cysteine up to the phenylalanine, the CDR3 has a length of 14 residues. Only the CDR3 DNA is retained, 42 bases long and in frame from the first base. CDR1 and CDR2 (LNHDA, SQIVND) derive from the germline V gene (reference sequence). TCR CDR3 regions were amplified from genomic DNA by multiplex PCR using the deep immunoSEQ assay. For each cell subset, the extracted genomic DNA was distributed evenly across all wells of several immunoSEQ 96-well plates, and each plate served as one replicate. For sorted subsets, about 0.2 ug genomic DNA, equal to 25,000 to 35,000 T cell genomes, was loaded into each replicate PCR. Purified libraries were quantified with a Qubit 3.0 fluorometer, sized on a Bioanalyzer 2100, and re-quantified with the KAPA Library Quantification kit. A separate single-read 150-cycle Illumina NextSeq 550 flow cell was used to sequence each immunoSEQ 96-well plate. Per the source publication's procedure: Because the immunoSEQ output included only junctional sequences and no quality scores, the filtering could not be the same as the filtering used for full-length reads. To assign V/J genes and CDR3, sequences were annotated using PyIR, a Python wrapper for IgBLAST v1.9, with IMGT germline references. Reads with weak V/J assignments (E-value above 1e-6), missing CDR3, stop codons, out-of-frame junctions, or ambiguous translated residues were removed. A V3J clonotype was defined by an identical inferred V gene, J gene, and CDR3 amino acid sequence. Percentage overlap between repertoires was computed as shared unique clonotypes divided by the size of the smaller repertoire. Richness of each repertoire was evaluated using RTK rarefaction, the Chao1 estimator, and Recon v2.1 estimates of unobserved clonotypes. For all TCRbeta clonotypes obtained by the gDNA method from four donors, generation probabilities were computed with OLGA. Sourced from immuneACCESS, this table was stored by TCRdb with only in-frame sequences that have V and J called. A share of the clones is absent; for the studies checked, an unresolved V gene accounts for under half, and the remainder has no known explanation. V and J calls and clone size come straight from that table; D and trimming were deduced from the DNA. The sample data list around 1.1 million clones, and around 77% of these were observed just once. Approximately 0.9% of the sample is taken by the ten largest.

Findings and caveats that apply to the study as a whole: Compared with non-shared clonotypes, clonotypes shared by all four sorted-subset donors had higher generation probabilities. Rarefaction of sorted-subset datasets indicated incomplete sequencing despite the large sequencing depth. Because the study included only a small number of donors, the genetic and exposure-history diversity represented was limited. About 5% of naive CD4, 3% to 3.5% of naive CD8, 2% to 2.5% of memory CD4, and around 0.4% of memory CD8 clonotypes were shared across four donors. Based on pairwise subsampling, the degree of clonotype sharing among donors was expected to be affected by sequencing depth. Naive subsets generally had larger estimated clonotype richness than memory subsets. Only blood was sampled, and tissue TCR repertoires likely differ from those in blood.

This clone is a singleton in its sample. The antigen this receptor binds is unknown. No quality values exist for individual bases; no much larger clone is one base distant. Healthy HIV-negative adults with no recently reported acute infections or vaccinations were included as donors. Every donor was a Caucasian adult living in Nashville, Tennessee, USA. CD4+ T cells were enriched through magnetic negative selection, after which naive cells were positively selected on CD45RA and the remaining negative fraction served as the memory subset. Blood was obtained by leukapheresis, after which PBMCs were separated by Ficoll-Histopaque density gradient centrifugation and cryopreserved in liquid nitrogen vapor phase. Purity and quantity of every magnetically sorted T cell population were checked by analytical flow cytometry. From each sorted fraction, genomic DNA was isolated and quantified by UV absorbance on a Nanodrop 2000c.

Sequenced input: memory CD4+ T cells from PBMCs. In the paper's terms, the cell subset or site label means: CD45RA-negative fraction. The source is a man between 18 and 29 years old in good health. Some clones in this sample may be carry-over from other donors' samples. The chain joins TRBV19 to TRBJ2-3; TRBD2 is possibly the D segment (6 matching bases). In nucleotide form, the sequence is TGTGCCAGTACCATGGGACTTAGCACAGATACGCAGTATTTT. Protein translation: CASTMGLSTDTQYF.